This T cell receptor (beta chain) was profiled in a study of blood T cell repertoires in COVID-19. Study summary: The samples span acute and convalescent COVID-19 from the United States, Italy and Spain.

Trimming cost V 5 bases and J 4 bases; bases outside gene matches: 6. This CDR3 spans 14 amino acids. The germline V gene has CDR1 LNHDA and CDR2 SQIVND (reference sequence). Original processing methods: Nucleated cell number was recorded as an estimate derived from reference gene primer amplification. Only in-frame clones appear in the TCRdb table, and some are missing; sequencing was by immunoSEQ multiplex PCR. The V and J calls and clone size are taken from that table; D and trimming were inferred from the DNA. Of 150,000 to 200,000 clones listed, around 86% are singletons. Sequencing was carried out using peripheral blood. The V gene is TRBV19, the J gene TRBJ2-5; 8 nucleotides agree with TRBD2. This sequence was found in a man in his sixties with acute or convalescent COVID-19. In nucleotides, the CDR3 is TGTGCCAGTAGTCCCTCGGGGGGGACAGAGACCCAGTACTTC. Protein product: CASSPSGGTETQYF.